One sample yielded the 26 T cell receptor beta chains listed below, sequenced in a study of vaccination effects on CD4 cells after COVID-19. TCRdb's copy holds only in-frame clones and misses some; the assay was immunoSEQ multiplex PCR. Of some 59,000 clones listed, roughly 76% are singletons. Viral peptide pools were used in the ViraFEST assay to expand antigen-specific CD4+ T cells, and sequencing came afterward. After less than 11 days in culture, the CD4+ T cells were isolated. No cognate antigen is known for these TCRs. Here the sequenced sample was CD4+ T cells from PBMCs cultured with HCoV-229E spike peptides, taken before COVID-19 vaccination. The receptors were sampled from a human donor who received a COVID-19 vaccine.

This chain links TRBV10-1 with TRBJ2-4; 7 nucleotides agree with TRBD1. Germline CDR1 WNHNN, CDR2 SYGVQD (reference sequence). This CDR3 region has 14 residues. With 5 bases clipped from V and 0 bases from J, the junction kept 1 base outside the gene matches. The CDR3 here is CASSSGGAKNIQYF. CDR3 DNA: TGCGCCAGCAGTTCAGGGGGAGCCAAAAACATTCAGTACTTC.

The rearrangement links TRBV19 to TRBJ2-5; D gene unclear. The CDR3 spans 13 residues. Germline V CDR1 and CDR2: LNHDA, SQIVND (reference sequence). V dropped 3 bases and J dropped 7 bases, with 12 bases sitting between them. DNA of the CDR3: TGTGCCAGTAGTATCGAAGGCGGAAGGACCCAGTACTTC. This codes for CASSIEGGRTQYF.

Only a few counts were recorded for this clone. The chain recombines TRBV5-1 with TRBJ1-1; D perhaps matches TRBD1 (5 bases). The CDR3 sequence is 14 residues long. The germline V gene has CDR1 SGHRS and CDR2 YFSETQ. V was clipped by 0 bases and J by 1 base, with 7 bases between them. DNA of the CDR3: TGCGCCAGCAGCTTGGACAGGAGGAACACTGAAGCTTTCTTT. Protein: CASSLDRRNTEAFF.

The chain recombines TRBV7-9 with TRBJ2-3, with 8 bases aligning to TRBD1. Germline V gene lookup returns CDR1 SEHNR and CDR2 FQNEAQ (reference sequence). J was trimmed by 3 bases and V by 5 bases; bases with no gene match: 4. This CDR3 contains 14 residues. For the CDR3, the DNA is TGTGCCAGCAGCCTCGGACAGGGAACAGATACGCAGTATTTT. As protein: CASSLGQGTDTQYF.

The CDR3 region is CASSESGGSNQPQHF. The CDR3 DNA is TGTGCCAGCAGTGAATCGGGGGGTAGCAATCAGCCCCAGCATTTT. The V gene is TRBV6-1, the J gene TRBJ1-5, with D possibly TRBD1 on 5 matching bases. The CDR3 runs to 15 residues. V was shortened by 2 bases and J by 0 bases, with 8 bases between the two germline ends. The germline V gene encodes CDR1 MNHNS and CDR2 SASEGT.

The chain carries TRBV6-2 or TRBV6-3 and TRBJ1-1; D might be TRBD1 (6 bases). CDR1 and CDR2 from the germline V gene are MNHEY and SVGEGT. With 4 bases removed from V and 2 bases from J, the gap between germline ends came to 14 bases. The CDR3 is made up of 15 amino acids. CDR3 in amino acids: CASSFRGAGNTEAFF. For the CDR3, the DNA is TGTGCCAGCAGTTTCCGGGGGGCAGGTAACACTGAAGCTTTCTTT.

This chain connects TRBV19 to TRBJ2-1, with a tentative D call TRBD2 (7 bases). The CDR3 sequence is 16 residues long. Germline V gene data show CDR1 as LNHDA and CDR2 as SQIVND (reference sequence). Deletions cut 5 bases from V and 1 base from J, with 15 bases between. In nucleotides, the CDR3 is TGTGCCAGTAGTCGTCGGGGGGCAGGGTCCTACAATGAGCAGTTCTTC. Translation gives CASSRRGAGSYNEQFF.

The chain links TRBV6-5 to TRBJ2-1; the D is unclear. CDR1 is MNHEY and CDR2 is SVGAGI in the germline V gene. CDR3 length: 11 residues. V was trimmed by 2 bases and J by 6 bases, leaving 2 bases between them. The chain's CDR3 is CASSYGNEQFF. DNA for the CDR3: TGTGCCAGCAGTTACGGCAATGAGCAGTTCTTC.

The CDR3 region has the DNA TGTGCCATCAGTGAGTCCCCGTGGTACGAGCAGTACGTC. This sequence encodes CAISESPWYEQYV. The chain couples TRBV10-3 to TRBJ2-7; D remains unclear. The germline V and J ends were trimmed by 0 bases and 4 bases, with 7 bases remaining between them. CDR1 and CDR2 from the germline V gene are ENHRY and SYGVKD. This CDR3 contains 13 residues.

The chain has TRBV5-1 and TRBJ1-1, with D maybe TRBD1 (6 bases). The CDR3 contains 13 residues. Germline assignment: CDR1 SGHRS and CDR2 YFSETQ. Between the trimmed V and J ends, which lost 5 bases and 3 bases, there was a span of 11 bases. The CDR3 here is CASRIQGYTEAFF. CDR3 nucleotide sequence: TGCGCCAGCAGAATACAGGGATACACTGAAGCTTTCTTT.

The gene calls are TRBV7-2 and TRBJ2-7, with 9 bases lining up with TRBD1. With V trimmed by 2 bases and J by 4 bases, 3 bases remained unmatched. The CDR3 has 14 amino acids. CDR1 SGHTA and CDR2 FQGNSA come from the germline V gene. As DNA, the CDR3 is TGTGCCAGCAGCTTAACAGGGGGCTGGTACGAGCAGTACGTC. Encoded protein: CASSLTGGWYEQYV.

V and J are TRBV9 and TRBJ2-5, with TRBD1 matching 10 bases. CDR1 and CDR2 (germline): SGDLS, YYNGEE. The CDR3 contains 14 residues. The junction had 5 bases not matched to a gene; V was cut back by 4 bases and J by 5 bases. The chain's CDR3 is CASSRDRGLETQYF. CDR3 DNA sequence: TGTGCCAGCAGCCGGGACAGGGGTTTGGAGACCCAGTACTTC. The full variable domain, rest sourced from reference TRBV9 and TRBJ2-5, is DSGVTQTPKHLITATGQRVTLRCSPRSGDLSVYWYQQSLDQGLQFLIQYYNGEERAKGNILERFSAQQFPDLHSELNLSSLELGDSALYFCASSRDRGLETQYFGPGTRLLVL.

The sample holds one count of this clone. The rearrangement uses TRBV7-9 and TRBJ1-4; 7 bases are a match to TRBD1. V lost 7 bases and J lost 0; bases outside the gene matches: 2. This CDR3 contains 14 residues. Germline CDR1 is SEHNR and CDR2 is FQNEAQ (reference sequence). The CDR3 coding sequence is TGTGCCAGCAAAACAGGGGCAACTAATGAAAAACTGTTTTTT. Its protein is CASKTGATNEKLFF.

This sequence joins TRBV11-2 and TRBJ2-7; D unclear. Trimming pared 1 base from V and 4 bases from J, leaving 11 bases between. There are 14 residues in the CDR3. Germline lookup yields CDR1 SGHAT and CDR2 FQNNGV. DNA of the CDR3: TGTGCCAGCAGCTTAGTCCAGGAGCGTTACGAGCAGTACGTC. Residues: CASSLVQERYEQYV.

The V gene is TRBV6-1, the J gene TRBJ1-5, with TRBD1 matching 10 bases. The CDR3 length is 18 residues. Trimming removed 4 bases from V and 1 base from J; junction bases left unmatched: 10. Germline-derived CDR1 and CDR2 are MNHNS and SASEGT. CDR3 loop: CASSGTGGSGVSNQPQHF. In nucleotides, the CDR3 is TGTGCCAGCAGTGGGACAGGGGGTTCGGGGGTGAGCAATCAGCCCCAGCATTTT.

The chain has TRBV24-1 and TRBJ2-1, with D perhaps matching TRBD1 or TRBD2 (6 bases each). The CDR3 is 15 amino acids. Germline CDR1 reads KGHDR; CDR2 reads SFDVKD. V was pared by 1 base and J by 6 bases, with 12 bases between. The CDR3 region has the DNA TGTGCCACCAGTGATTTAAGGGGGGCGGGCAATGAGCAGTTCTTC. Protein sequence: CATSDLRGAGNEQFF.

This chain links TRBV7-9 with TRBJ2-3; D call uncertain. Deletions cut 2 bases from V and 3 bases from J, with 3 bases between. CDR3 length: 12 residues. Germline values: CDR1 SEHNR, CDR2 FQNEAQ (reference sequence). This chain's CDR3 is CASSLQTDTQYF. The CDR3 nucleotides are TGTGCCAGCAGCTTACAAACAGATACGCAGTATTTT.

V usage is TRBV5-1 and J usage is TRBJ1-2; 7 bases are shared with TRBD1. Unmatched junction bases numbered 6, after V lost 0 bases and J lost 4 bases. Per the germline V gene, CDR1 is SGHRS and CDR2 is YFSETQ. The CDR3 totals 15 residues. The DNA of the CDR3 is TGCGCCAGCAGCTTGGCTGCCAGGGGGGGCTATGGCTACACCTTC. It codes for CASSLAARGGYGYTF.

In this sample, this clone turned up a few times. The chain carries TRBV10-1 and TRBJ2-7; 10 bases align to TRBD1. Germline CDR1 WNHNN, CDR2 SYGVQD (reference sequence). The V segment lost 0 bases and the J segment 5 bases; nucleotides outside the gene matches: 7. The CDR3 has 16 residues. The CDR3 bases are TGCGCCAGCAGTGAGTCCAGGGACAGGGGATGGAACGAGCAGTACGTC. Its translation: CASSESRDRGWNEQYV.

The rearrangement uses TRBV3-1 (or the pseudogene TRBV3-2) and TRBJ2-1; D perhaps matches TRBD1 (5 bases). V dropped 1 base and J dropped 8 bases, with 18 bases sitting between them. Per the germline V gene, CDR1 is LGHDT and CDR2 is YNNKEL (reference sequence). There are 16 residues in the CDR3. CDR3 residues: CASSQVARSGSDEQFF. The CDR3 DNA follows: TGTGCCAGCAGCCAAGTAGCCAGGTCAGGGTCCGATGAGCAGTTCTTC.

The chain has TRBV20-1 and TRBJ2-3; D may correspond to TRBD1 or TRBD2 (5 bases each). The ends were cut back, 3 bases at V and 5 bases at J, with 12 bases in the middle. This CDR3 spans 13 amino acids. Germline V gives CDR1 DFQATT, CDR2 SNEGSKA (reference sequence). This chain's CDR3 is CSASLGVGDTQYF. The CDR3 DNA reads TGCAGTGCTAGTCTGGGGGTTGGAGATACGCAGTATTTT.

The chain combines TRBV21-1 with TRBJ2-3. TRBV21-1 represents a pseudogene. This CDR3 is built from 16 residues. This CDR3 reads CASSKDGGPSTDTQYF. The CDR3 DNA reads as TGTGCCAGCAGCAAAGATGGGGGACCGTCCACAGATACGCAGTATTTT.

The chain has TRBV15 and TRBJ2-6; the match to TRBD1 covers 12 bases. The CDR3 has 17 amino acids. Germline-derived CDR1 and CDR2 are LNHNV and YYDKDF (reference sequence). J gave up 5 bases and V 5 bases, and 7 bases lay outside the gene matches. The CDR3 nucleotides are TGTGCCACCAGCGCCGGGACAGGGGGCTCAAGGGCCAACGTCCTGACTTTC. Encoded protein: CATSAGTGGSRANVLTF.

V gene TRBV19 combines with J gene TRBJ1-4; D perhaps matches TRBD1 (5 bases). V gave up 4 bases and J gave up 5 bases, with 17 bases separating them. Germline CDR1 and CDR2: LNHDA and SQIVND (reference sequence). This CDR3 is 16 amino acids long. The CDR3 DNA is TGTGCCAGTAGTACCCCCCGGGACGGGAGAAATGAAAAACTGTTTTTT. Amino acid sequence: CASSTPRDGRNEKLFF.

The chain recombines TRBV5-4 with TRBJ1-4; perhaps TRBD1 as D (6 bases). V lost 4 bases to trimming and J lost 3 bases, with 16 bases between them. The CDR3 covers 16 residues. The germline V gene encodes CDR1 SGHNT and CDR2 YYREEE (reference sequence). In DNA form, the CDR3 reads TGTGCCAGCAGCATGGACGGGGGCAGGGCTAATGAAAAACTGTTTTTT. Its translation: CASSMDGGRANEKLFF.

The chain combines TRBV6-5 with TRBJ2-1; weak D call: TRBD1 (6 bases). Germline CDR1 MNHEY, CDR2 SVGAGI. V was shortened by 1 base and J by 6 bases, with 16 bases between the two germline ends. This CDR3 is 16 amino acids long. The CDR3, as DNA: TGTGCCAGCAGTTACTGGCGAGGCAGGGGTTTCAATGAGCAGTTCTTC. It is translated as CASSYWRGRGFNEQFF.